This TCR beta chain was captured by sequencing in a study of CD8+ T cells in alopecia areata. Trimming removed 6 bases from V and 7 bases from J; junction bases left unmatched: 7. The V gene's germline CDR1 is SQVTM and CDR2 ANQGSEA. CDR3 length: 12 amino acids. RNA was extracted and reverse transcribed into cDNA as the sequencing template. Sequencing used immunoSEQ multiplex PCR; TCRdb keeps in-frame clones, though not all of them. The sample yields around 150,000 clones, roughly 60% seen once. Sequenced input: CD4+ T cells sorted from blood. The chain is built from TRBV29-1 and TRBJ1-1, with 8 bases aligning to TRBD1. The clonotype comes from a human donor in good health. The CDR3 here is CSVPRGRFEAFF. The CDR3 nucleotides are TGCAGCGTACCCAGGGGGCGGTTTGAAGCTTTCTTT.